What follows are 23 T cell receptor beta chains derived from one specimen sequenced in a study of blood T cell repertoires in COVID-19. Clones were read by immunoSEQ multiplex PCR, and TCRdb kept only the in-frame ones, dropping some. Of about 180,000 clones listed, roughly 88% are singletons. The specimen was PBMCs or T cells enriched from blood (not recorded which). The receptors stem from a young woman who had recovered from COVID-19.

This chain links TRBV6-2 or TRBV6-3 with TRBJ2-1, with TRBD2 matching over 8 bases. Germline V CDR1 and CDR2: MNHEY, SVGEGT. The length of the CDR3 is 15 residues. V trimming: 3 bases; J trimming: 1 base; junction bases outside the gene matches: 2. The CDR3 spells CASSYRGRSYNEQFF. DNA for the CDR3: TGTGCCAGCAGTTATCGCGGGAGGTCCTACAATGAGCAGTTCTTC.

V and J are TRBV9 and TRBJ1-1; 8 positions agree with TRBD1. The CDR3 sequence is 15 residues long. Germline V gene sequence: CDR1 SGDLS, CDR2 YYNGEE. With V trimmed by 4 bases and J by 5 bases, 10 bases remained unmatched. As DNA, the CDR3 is TGTGCCAGCAGCACCTATACAGGGGGTTGGACTGAAGCTTTCTTT. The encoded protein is CASSTYTGGWTEAFF.

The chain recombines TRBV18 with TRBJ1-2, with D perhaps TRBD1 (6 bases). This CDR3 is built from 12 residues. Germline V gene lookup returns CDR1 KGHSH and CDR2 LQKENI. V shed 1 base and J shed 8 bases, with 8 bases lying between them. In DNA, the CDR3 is TGTGCCAGCTCACCACGAGGACAGGGCTACACCTTC. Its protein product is CASSPRGQGYTF. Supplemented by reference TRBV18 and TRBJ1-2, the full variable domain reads NAGVMQNPRHLVRRRGQEARLRCSPMKGHSHVYWYRQLPEEGLKFMVYLQKENIIDESGMPKERFSAEFPKEGPSILRIQQVVRGDSAAYFCASSPRGQGYTFGSGTRLTVV.

This CDR3 reads CASAGGSGNTIYF. CDR3 bases: TGTGCCAGTGCAGGGGGCTCTGGAAACACCATATATTTT. The chain is built from TRBV28 and TRBJ1-3, with TRBD1 matching 7 bases. In germline, CDR1 is MDHEN, CDR2 SYDVKM. After removal of 9 bases from V and 0 bases from J, the junction contained 2 bases not matched to a gene. The CDR3 contains 13 residues.

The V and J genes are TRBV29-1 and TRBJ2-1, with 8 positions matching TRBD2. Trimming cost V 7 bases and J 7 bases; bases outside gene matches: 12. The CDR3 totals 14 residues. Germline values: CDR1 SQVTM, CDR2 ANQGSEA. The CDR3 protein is CSGTGREWGNEQFF. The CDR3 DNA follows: TGCAGCGGTACCGGGAGGGAGTGGGGGAATGAGCAGTTCTTC.

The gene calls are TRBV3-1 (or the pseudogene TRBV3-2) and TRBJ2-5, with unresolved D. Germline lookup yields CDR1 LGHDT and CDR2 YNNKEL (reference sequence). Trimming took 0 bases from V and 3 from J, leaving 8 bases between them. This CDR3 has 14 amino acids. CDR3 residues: CASSQDWAKETQYF. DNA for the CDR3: TGTGCCAGCAGCCAAGATTGGGCTAAAGAGACCCAGTACTTC.

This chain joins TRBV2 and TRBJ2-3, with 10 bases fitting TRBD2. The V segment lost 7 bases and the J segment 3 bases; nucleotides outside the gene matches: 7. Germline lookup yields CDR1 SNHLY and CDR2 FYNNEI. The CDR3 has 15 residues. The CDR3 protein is CASNYQREGTDTQYF. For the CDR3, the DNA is TGTGCCAGCAATTACCAGCGGGAGGGAACAGATACGCAGTATTTT.

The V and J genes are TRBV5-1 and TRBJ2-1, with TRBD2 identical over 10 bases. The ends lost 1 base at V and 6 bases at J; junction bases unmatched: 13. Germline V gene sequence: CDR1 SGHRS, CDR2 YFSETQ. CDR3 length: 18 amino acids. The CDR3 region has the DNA TGCGCCAGCAGCTTGTCAGGAAAAGCGGGAGGGCTCCGCAATGAGCAGTTCTTC. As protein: CASSLSGKAGGLRNEQFF.

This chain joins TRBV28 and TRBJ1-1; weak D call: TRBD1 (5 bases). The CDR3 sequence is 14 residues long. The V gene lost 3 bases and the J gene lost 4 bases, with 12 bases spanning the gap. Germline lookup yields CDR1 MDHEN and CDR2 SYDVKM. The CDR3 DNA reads TGTGCCAGCAGTTTCCCAGGACAACTCACTGAAGCTTTCTTT. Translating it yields CASSFPGQLTEAFF. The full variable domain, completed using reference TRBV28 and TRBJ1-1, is DVKVTQSSRYLVKRTGEKVFLECVQDMDHENMFWYRQDPGLGLRLIYFSYDVKMKEKGDIPEGYSVSREKKERFSLILESASTNQTSMYLCASSFPGQLTEAFFGQGTRLTVV.

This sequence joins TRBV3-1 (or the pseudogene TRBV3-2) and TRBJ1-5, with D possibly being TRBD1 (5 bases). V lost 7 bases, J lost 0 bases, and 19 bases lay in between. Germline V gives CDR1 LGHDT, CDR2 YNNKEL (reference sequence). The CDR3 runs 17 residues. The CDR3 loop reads CASTPTLLQVSNQPQHF. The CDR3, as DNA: TGTGCCAGCACCCCTACCCTCCTACAGGTTAGCAATCAGCCCCAGCATTTT.

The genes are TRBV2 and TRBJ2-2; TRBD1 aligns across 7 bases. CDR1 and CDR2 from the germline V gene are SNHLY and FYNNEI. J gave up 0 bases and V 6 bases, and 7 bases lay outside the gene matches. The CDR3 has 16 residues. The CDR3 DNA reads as TGTGCCAGCAGCCCCAGGGGGTCCCCGAACACCGGGGAGCTGTTTTTT. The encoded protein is CASSPRGSPNTGELFF. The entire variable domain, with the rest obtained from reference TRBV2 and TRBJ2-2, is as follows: EPEVTQTPSHQVTQMGQEVILRCVPISNHLYFYWYRQILGQKVEFLVSFYNNEISEKSEIFDDQFSVERPDGSNFTLKIRSTKLEDSAMYFCASSPRGSPNTGELFFGEGSRLTVL.

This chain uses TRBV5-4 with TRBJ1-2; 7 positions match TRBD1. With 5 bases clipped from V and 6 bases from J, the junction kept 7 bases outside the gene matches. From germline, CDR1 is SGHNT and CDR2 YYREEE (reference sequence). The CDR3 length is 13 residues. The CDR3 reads CASRPDRLDGYTF. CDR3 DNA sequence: TGTGCCAGCAGACCGGACAGGTTGGATGGCTACACCTTC.

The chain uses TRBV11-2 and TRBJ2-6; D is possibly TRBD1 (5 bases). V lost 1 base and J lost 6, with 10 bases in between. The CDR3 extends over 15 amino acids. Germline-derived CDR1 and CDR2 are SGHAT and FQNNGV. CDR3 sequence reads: CASSLAAGLANVLTF. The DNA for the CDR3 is TGTGCCAGCAGCTTAGCTGCAGGGTTGGCCAACGTCCTGACTTTC.

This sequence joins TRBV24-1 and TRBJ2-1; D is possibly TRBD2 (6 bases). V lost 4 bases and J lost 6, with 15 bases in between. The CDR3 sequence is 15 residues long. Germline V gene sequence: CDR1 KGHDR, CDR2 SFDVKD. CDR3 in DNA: TGTGCCACCAGTGACCGGGTCGGGGGAATCAATGAGCAGTTCTTC. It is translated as CATSDRVGGINEQFF.

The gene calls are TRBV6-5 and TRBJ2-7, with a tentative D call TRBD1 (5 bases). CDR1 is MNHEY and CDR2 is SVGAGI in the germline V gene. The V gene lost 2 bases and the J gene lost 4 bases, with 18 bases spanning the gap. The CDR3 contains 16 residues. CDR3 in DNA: TGTGCCAGCAGTTACGACAGAACTGGGTCGAGATACGAGCAGTACTTC. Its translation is CASSYDRTGSRYEQYF.

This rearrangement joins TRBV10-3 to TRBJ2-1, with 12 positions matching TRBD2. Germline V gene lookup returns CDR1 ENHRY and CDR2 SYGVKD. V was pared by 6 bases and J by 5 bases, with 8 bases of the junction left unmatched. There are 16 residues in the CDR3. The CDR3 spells CAISRTSGNGDNEQFF. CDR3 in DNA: TGTGCCATCAGCCGGACTAGCGGGAATGGTGACAATGAGCAGTTCTTC.

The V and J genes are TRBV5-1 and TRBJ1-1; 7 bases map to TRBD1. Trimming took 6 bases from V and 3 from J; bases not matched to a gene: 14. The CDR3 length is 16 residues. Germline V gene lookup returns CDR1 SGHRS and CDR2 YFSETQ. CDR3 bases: TGCGCCAGCACCCAGGGGGGCGATGGTAGGTACACTGAAGCTTTCTTT. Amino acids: CASTQGGDGRYTEAFF.

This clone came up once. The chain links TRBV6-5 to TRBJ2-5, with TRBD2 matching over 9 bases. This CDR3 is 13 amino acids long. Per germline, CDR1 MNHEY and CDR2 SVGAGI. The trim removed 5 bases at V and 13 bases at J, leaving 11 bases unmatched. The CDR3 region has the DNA TGTGCCAGCAGTCTTAGCGGGAGAGGGGCCCCGTACTTC. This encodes CASSLSGRGAPYF.

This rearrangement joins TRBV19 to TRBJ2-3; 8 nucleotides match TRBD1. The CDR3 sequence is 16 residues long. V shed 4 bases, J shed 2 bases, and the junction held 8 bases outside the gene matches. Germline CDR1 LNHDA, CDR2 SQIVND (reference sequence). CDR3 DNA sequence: TGTGCCAGTAGTACCAGGACAGGGTCTACCACAGATACGCAGTATTTT. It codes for CASSTRTGSTTDTQYF.

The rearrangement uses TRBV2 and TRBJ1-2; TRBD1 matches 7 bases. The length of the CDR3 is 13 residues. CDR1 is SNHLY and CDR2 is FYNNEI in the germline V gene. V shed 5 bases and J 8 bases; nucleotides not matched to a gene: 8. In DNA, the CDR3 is TGTGCCAGCAGTAGTACGACAGGGACGGGCTACACCTTC. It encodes CASSSTTGTGYTF.

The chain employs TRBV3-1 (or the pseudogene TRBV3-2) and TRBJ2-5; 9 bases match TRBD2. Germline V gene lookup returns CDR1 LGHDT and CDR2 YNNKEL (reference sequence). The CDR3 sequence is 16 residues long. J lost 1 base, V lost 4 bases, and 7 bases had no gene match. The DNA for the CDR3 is TGTGCCAGCAGCCGAACGACTAGCGGTTCCCAAGAGACCCAGTACTTC. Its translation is CASSRTTSGSQETQYF.

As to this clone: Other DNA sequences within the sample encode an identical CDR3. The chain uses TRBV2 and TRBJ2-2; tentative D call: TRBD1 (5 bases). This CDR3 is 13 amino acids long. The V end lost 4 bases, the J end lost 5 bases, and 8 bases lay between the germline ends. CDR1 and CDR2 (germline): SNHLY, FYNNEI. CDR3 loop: CASSGQGTGELFF. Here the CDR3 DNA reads TGTGCCAGCAGTGGTCAGGGAACCGGGGAGCTGTTTTTT.

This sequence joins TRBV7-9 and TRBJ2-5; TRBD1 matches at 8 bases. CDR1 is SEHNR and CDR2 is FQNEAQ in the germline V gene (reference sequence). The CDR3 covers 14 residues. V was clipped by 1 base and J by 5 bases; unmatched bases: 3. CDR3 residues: CASSLDRGRETQYF. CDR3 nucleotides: TGTGCCAGCAGCTTAGACAGGGGGAGGGAGACCCAGTACTTC.